Presented here are 21 T cell receptor beta chains from one specimen sequenced in a study of blood T cell repertoires in COVID-19. The table came from immunoSEQ multiplex PCR; TCRdb's copy has only in-frame clones and leaves some out. This sample carries 250,000 or so clones, roughly 90% of them seen once, and the ten largest clones take about 3%. Sequenced input: PBMCs or T cells enriched from blood (not recorded which). These TCRs come from a man aged 40-49 years who had been exposed to COVID-19.

V and J are TRBV28 and TRBJ1-5; a possible D gene is TRBD1 (5 bases). Germline V CDR1 and CDR2: MDHEN, SYDVKM. Trimming left V 6 bases short and J 5 bases short, with 14 bases between. The CDR3 runs 14 residues. The CDR3 reads CASSEEGQHQPQHF. DNA for the CDR3: TGTGCCAGCAGCGAGGAGGGGCAGCATCAGCCCCAGCATTTT.

V usage is TRBV5-1 and J usage is TRBJ2-2, with a possible D match to TRBD2 (6 bases). V was shortened by 5 bases and J by 3 bases, with 20 bases between the two germline ends. Germline V gene sequence: CDR1 SGHRS, CDR2 YFSETQ. The CDR3 runs to 17 residues. As DNA, the CDR3 is TGCGCCAGCAGGGCGGAGGGAAGGGGCCTCTACACCGGGGAGCTGTTTTTT. This gives the protein CASRAEGRGLYTGELFF.

V usage is TRBV5-1 and J usage is TRBJ2-1; 12 positions match TRBD2. V lost 1 base to trimming and J lost 0 bases; unmatched junction nucleotides: 5. CDR1 and CDR2 from the germline V gene are SGHRS and YFSETQ. The CDR3 spans 18 residues. The CDR3 sequence: CASSLSSGRGSSYNEQFF. Written as DNA, the CDR3 is TGCGCCAGCAGCTTGTCTAGCGGGAGGGGAAGCTCCTACAATGAGCAGTTCTTC.

This clone showed up just once. V usage is TRBV15 and J usage is TRBJ1-1; perhaps TRBD1 as D (5 bases). The CDR3 extends over 13 amino acids. Deletions cut 1 base from V and 10 bases from J, with 13 bases between. Germline CDR1 and CDR2: LNHNV and YYDKDF (reference sequence). Here the CDR3 reads CATSRVGRAIAFF. The CDR3 coding sequence is TGTGCCACCAGCAGAGTGGGCAGGGCAATAGCTTTCTTT.

In this sample, this clone turned up once. The CDR3 is CASSQEPGERDEQYF. DNA of the CDR3: TGCGCCAGCAGCCAAGAGCCGGGGGAGAGGGACGAGCAGTACTTC. This chain links TRBV4-1 with TRBJ2-7; D may be TRBD2 (6 bases). Trimming cost V 0 bases and J 5 bases, with 14 bases left between them. Germline V gene data show CDR1 as MGHRA and CDR2 as YSYEKL. This CDR3 has 15 residues.

The V call is TRBV5-6, the J call TRBJ2-5; the D gene is possibly TRBD2 (5 bases). The CDR3 sequence is 13 residues long. Germline values: CDR1 SGHDT, CDR2 YYEEEE. Trimming removed 0 bases at V and 5 bases at J, with 8 bases between. This CDR3 reads CASSLVTGETQYF. The CDR3 bases are TGTGCCAGCAGCTTGGTGACGGGGGAGACCCAGTACTTC.

The chain uses TRBV28 and TRBJ2-7; 8 bases align to TRBD2. The germline V gene has CDR1 MDHEN and CDR2 SYDVKM. The CDR3 is made up of 14 amino acids. The ends lost 5 bases at V and 7 bases at J; junction bases unmatched: 10. CDR3 loop: CASSPSGPLGEQYF. The CDR3 DNA follows: TGTGCCAGCAGTCCTAGCGGGCCCCTGGGTGAGCAGTACTTC. Full variable domain (rest looked up from reference TRBV28 and TRBJ2-7): DVKVTQSSRYLVKRTGEKVFLECVQDMDHENMFWYRQDPGLGLRLIYFSYDVKMKEKGDIPEGYSVSREKKERFSLILESASTNQTSMYLCASSPSGPLGEQYFGPGTRLTVT.

Notes on this clone: The conserved phenylalanine or tryptophan normally closing the CDR3 is absent here, so this likely arose from a read error. The DNA is left out, because the CDR3 cannot be placed on it with certainty; the CDR3 is given as TCRdb lists it. The chain is built from TRBV29-1 and TRBJ1-1. The CDR3 sequence runs 11 residues, both termini included. Germline V gene data show CDR1 as SQVTM and CDR2 as ANQGSEA. CDR3: CSVEDQKQPEV.

The V and J genes are TRBV28 and TRBJ2-3, with D possibly TRBD2 on 6 matching bases. CDR1 MDHEN and CDR2 SYDVKM come from the germline V gene. The V end was cut by 9 bases, the J end by 6 bases, with 25 bases between. The CDR3 is made up of 16 amino acids. CDR3 DNA sequence: TGTGCCAGACTTACGGGAGTGCCGGGGTTACCGGATACGCAGTATTTT. Translated: CARLTGVPGLPDTQYF.

The chain employs TRBV24-1 and TRBJ2-3; D may be TRBD2 (6 bases). Per the germline V gene, CDR1 is KGHDR and CDR2 is SFDVKD. There are 15 residues in the CDR3. Trimming removed 4 bases at V and 2 bases at J, with 12 bases between. This CDR3 is CATSDHLANTDTQYF. The CDR3 nucleotides are TGTGCCACCAGTGACCACCTAGCGAACACAGATACGCAGTATTTT.

The chain recombines TRBV19 with TRBJ1-2; tentative D call: TRBD1 (5 bases). V was trimmed by 1 base and J by 7 bases, leaving 16 bases between them. The CDR3 spans 15 residues. The germline V gene encodes CDR1 LNHDA and CDR2 SQIVND (reference sequence). CDR3 amino acids: CASSIVWGEGSGYTF. CDR3 DNA: TGTGCCAGTAGTATAGTCTGGGGGGAAGGATCTGGCTACACCTTC.

The rearrangement uses TRBV7-9 and TRBJ1-3; the D is unclear. The germline V gene encodes CDR1 SEHNR and CDR2 FQNEAQ (reference sequence). V shed 4 bases and J shed 11 bases, with 9 bases lying between them. There are 11 residues in the CDR3. The CDR3 DNA reads TGTGCCAGCAGCTACGACGGGGCCATATATTTT. Translated: CASSYDGAIYF.

The chain employs TRBV21-1 and TRBJ1-2; the DNA was not used to check the table's D call, TRBD1. TRBV21-1 is described as a pseudogene. This CDR3 is 17 amino acids long. In nucleotides, the CDR3 is TGTGCCAGCAGCAAAGAGTTGGCAGGGCGCTCGGGCTATGGCTACACCTTC. Protein product: CASSKELAGRSGYGYTF.

CDR3 bases: TGTGCCAGTAGCCTGACCGGGACTACAACCAGGGATGAGCAGTTCTTC. Its translation is CASSLTGTTTRDEQFF. The chain links TRBV19 to TRBJ2-1, with 7 positions matching TRBD2. Germline assignment: CDR1 LNHDA and CDR2 SQIVND (reference sequence). The CDR3 totals 16 residues. The ends lost 6 bases at V and 8 bases at J; junction bases unmatched: 16.

The chain employs TRBV7-2 and TRBJ2-5; TRBD1 matches at 9 bases. Germline CDR1 SGHTA, CDR2 FQGNSA. The CDR3 has 14 amino acids. J gave up 6 bases and V 5 bases, and 7 bases lay outside the gene matches. The CDR3 DNA follows: TGTGCCAGCAGCGTAACAGGGGGCCCACAGACCCAGTACTTC. Its translation is CASSVTGGPQTQYF.

This rearrangement joins TRBV6-5 to TRBJ2-7; maybe TRBD2 (5 bases). Trimming left V 1 base short and J 5 bases short, with 12 bases between. Per germline, CDR1 MNHEY and CDR2 SVGAGI. CDR3 length: 14 residues. This chain's CDR3 is CASSYLLAVDEQYF. The CDR3, as DNA: TGTGCCAGCAGTTACTTGCTAGCTGTGGACGAGCAGTACTTC.

CDR3 loop: CASSLVETGDYGYTF. CDR3 DNA sequence: TGTGCCAGCAGCTTAGTCGAGACAGGAGACTATGGCTACACCTTC. The V gene is TRBV7-9, the J gene TRBJ1-2; tentative D call: TRBD1 (6 bases). The CDR3 loop spans 15 amino acids. V was clipped by 1 base and J by 3 bases, with 12 bases between them. CDR1 SEHNR and CDR2 FQNEAQ come from the germline V gene (reference sequence).

A word on this clone: The same CDR3 arises from other DNA sequences in this sample as well. The V and J genes are TRBV9 and TRBJ1-6; D may be TRBD1 (5 bases). Germline V gene data show CDR1 as SGDLS and CDR2 as YYNGEE. This CDR3 comprises 16 residues. Trimming stripped 4 bases from V and 0 bases from J, with 11 bases between. CDR3 residues: CASSPGGSSYNSPLHF. CDR3 in DNA: TGTGCCAGCAGCCCCGGGGGGAGCTCCTATAATTCACCCCTCCACTTT.

Here the CDR3 reads CASNGLRDGELFF. CDR3 coding DNA: TGTGCCAGCAACGGCCTCCGGGACGGGGAGCTGTTTTTT. The chain uses TRBV2 and TRBJ2-2; D may be TRBD2 (5 bases). The CDR3 contains 13 residues. The V gene's germline CDR1 is SNHLY and CDR2 FYNNEI. Trimming removed 7 bases from V and 7 bases from J, with 13 bases in between.

The chain has TRBV28 and TRBJ2-7, with 7 nucleotides matching TRBD2. This CDR3 region has 14 residues. Germline V gene lookup returns CDR1 MDHEN and CDR2 SYDVKM. V lost 2 bases, J lost 3 bases, and 4 bases stayed unmatched. The CDR3 nucleotides read TGTGCCAGCAGTTTACGGACTAGATACTACGAGCAGTACTTC. Its translation is CASSLRTRYYEQYF.

V gene TRBV11-2 combines with J gene TRBJ2-4; D is ambiguous. There are 13 residues in the CDR3. The V and J ends lost 4 bases and 0 bases respectively, with 4 bases between them. CDR1 SGHAT and CDR2 FQNNGV come from the germline V gene. The CDR3 sequence is CASSSLAKNIQYF. CDR3 bases: TGTGCCAGCAGCTCTCTAGCCAAAAACATTCAGTACTTC.